This T cell receptor beta chain was sequenced for a study of T cells in localized non-small cell lung cancer. Sequencing was performed with immunoSEQ multiplex PCR; in TCRdb, only in-frame clones are kept and a portion is missing. The sample holds over 8,000 clones, about 92% seen once. Study conclusions and caveats: Multi-region tumor sequencing was not done, so intratumor heterogeneity could not be excluded. Tumor showed lower T cell clonality than uninvolved adjacent lung, where it was highest. Greater T cell density in blood accompanied longer overall survival. The appearance of a median approximately 61 of the top 100 tumor clones was seen in adjacent lung.

Regarding this clone: What it recognizes is unknown. An end of the junction differs from the germline gene, which may be a read error.

Germline CDR1 is LNHDA and CDR2 is SQIVND (reference sequence). The CDR3 spans 15 residues. Sequenced here: peripheral blood, sampled before any cancer treatment. The TCR originated in a woman aged 35-70 years with stage I squamous cell lung carcinoma. The chain carries TRBV19 and TRBJ1-3; D is uncertain. The CDR3: CASSIGPVSGNTIYF. CDR3 DNA: TGTGCCAGTAGTATCGGCCCCGTCTCTGGGAACACCATATATTTT.